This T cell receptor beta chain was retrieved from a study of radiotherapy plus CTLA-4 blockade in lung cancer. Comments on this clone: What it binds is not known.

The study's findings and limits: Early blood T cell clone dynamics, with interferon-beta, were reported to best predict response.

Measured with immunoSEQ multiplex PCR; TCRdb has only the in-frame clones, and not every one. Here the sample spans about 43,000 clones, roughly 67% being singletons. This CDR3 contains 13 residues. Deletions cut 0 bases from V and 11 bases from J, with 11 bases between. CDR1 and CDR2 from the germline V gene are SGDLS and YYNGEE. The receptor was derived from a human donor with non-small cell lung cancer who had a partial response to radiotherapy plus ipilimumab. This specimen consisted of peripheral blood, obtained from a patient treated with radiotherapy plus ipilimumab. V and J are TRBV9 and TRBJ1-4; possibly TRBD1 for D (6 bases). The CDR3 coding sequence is TGTGCCAGCAGCGTAGACCTTCAGGGGAAACTGTTTTTT. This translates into CASSVDLQGKLFF. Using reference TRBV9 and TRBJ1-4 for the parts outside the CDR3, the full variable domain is DSGVTQTPKHLITATGQRVTLRCSPRSGDLSVYWYQQSLDQGLQFLIQYYNGEERAKGNILERFSAQQFPDLHSELNLSSLELGDSALYFCASSVDLQGKLFFGSGTQLSVL.